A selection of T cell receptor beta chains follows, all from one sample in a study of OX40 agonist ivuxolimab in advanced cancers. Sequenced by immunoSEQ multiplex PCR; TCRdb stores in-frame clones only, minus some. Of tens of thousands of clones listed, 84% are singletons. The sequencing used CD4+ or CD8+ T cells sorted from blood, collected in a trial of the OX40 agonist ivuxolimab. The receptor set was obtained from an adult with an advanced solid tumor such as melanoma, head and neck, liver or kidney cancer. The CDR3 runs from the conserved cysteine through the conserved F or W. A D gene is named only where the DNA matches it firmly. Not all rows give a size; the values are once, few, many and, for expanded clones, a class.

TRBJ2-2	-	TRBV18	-	TGTGCCAGCTCACCATGGCAGGGGCCGAGCACCGGGGAGCTGTTTTTT	CASSPWQGPSTGELFF
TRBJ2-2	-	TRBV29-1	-	TGCAGCGTTGAAGAGGCGCAGGGCGCCGGGGAGCTGTTTTTT	CSVEEAQGAGELFF
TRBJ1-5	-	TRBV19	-	TGTGCCAGTAGTATCGGTGGGTATCAGCCCCAGCATTTT	CASSIGGYQPQHF
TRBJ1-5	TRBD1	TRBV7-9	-	TGTGCCAGCAGCCCCGACAGGGGAGGAGGGAACAATCAGCCCCAGCATTTT	CASSPDRGGGNNQPQHF
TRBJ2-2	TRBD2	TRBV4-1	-	TGCGCCAGCAGCCAACCGACGGGGGGGCCGAACACCGGGGAGCTGTTTTTT	CASSQPTGGPNTGELFF
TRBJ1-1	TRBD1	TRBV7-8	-	TGTGCCAGCACCCGAGGAAGCGGGACAGGGCGGGTGAACACTGAAGCTTTCTTT	CASTRGSGTGRVNTEAFF
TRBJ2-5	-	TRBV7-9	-	TGTGCCAGCAGCTCCCCCGAGACCCAGTACTTC	CASSSPETQYF
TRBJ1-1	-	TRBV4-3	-	TGCGCCAGCAGCCGGGAGGATATGAACACTGAAGCTTTCTTT	CASSREDMNTEAFF
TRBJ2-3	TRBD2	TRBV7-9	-	TGTGCCAGCAGCAGCGGGGGCTGGACTCGTATCACAGATACGCAGTATTTT	CASSSGGWTRITDTQYF
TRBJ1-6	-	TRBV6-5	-	TGTGCCAGCAGCCCGGACAGTAACAATTCACCCCTCCACTTT	CASSPDSNNSPLHF
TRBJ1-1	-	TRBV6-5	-	TGTGCCAGCAGTTACTCGAGGGACACTGAAGCTTTCTTT	CASSYSRDTEAFF
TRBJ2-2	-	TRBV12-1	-	TGTGCCAGCAGCTTTGAGGGACTAGCGGGGACAAGCTCCGGGGAGCTGTTTTTT	CASSFEGLAGTSSGELFF
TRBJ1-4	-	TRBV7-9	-	TGTGCCAGCAGCTTAGGGGGGATCTCGGAAAAACTGTTTTTT	CASSLGGISEKLFF
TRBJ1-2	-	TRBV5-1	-	TGCGCCAGCAGCTTGGGGGGGAATGAGTATGGCTACACCTTC	CASSLGGNEYGYTF
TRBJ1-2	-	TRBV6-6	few	TGTGCCAGCAGTATCGACGGGCCCCGGGGCTACACCTTC	CASSIDGPRGYTF
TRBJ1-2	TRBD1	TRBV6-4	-	TGTGCCAGCAGTGACTCGAGTGACAGGGTGTCCTTC	CASSDSSDRVSF
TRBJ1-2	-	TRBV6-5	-	TGTGCCAGCAGTTACTCGATGTCGTCCCTGCACACCTTC	CASSYSMSSLHTF
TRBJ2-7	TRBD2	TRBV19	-	TGTGCCAGTAGTTCTGCCGGGACTAGCGGGGCCCGGACCGGGGAGCAGTACTTC	CASSSAGTSGARTGEQYF
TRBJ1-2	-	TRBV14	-	TGTGCCAGCAGCCAAGACAGTACTTATGGCTACACCTTC	CASSQDSTYGYTF
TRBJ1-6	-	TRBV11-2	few	TGTGCCAGCAGCGACAGGACAAATTCACCCCTCCACTTT	CASSDRTNSPLHF
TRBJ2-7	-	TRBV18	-	TGTGCCAGCTCACAAAGCGAGGGCCCCTACGAGCAGTACTTC	CASSQSEGPYEQYF
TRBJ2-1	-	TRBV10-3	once	TGTGCCATCACGGGGGACTCCTCCTACAATGAGCAGTTCTTC	CAITGDSSYNEQFF
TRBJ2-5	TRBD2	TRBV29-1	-	TGCAGCGTTGCGGGGGGGAAAGGAGAGACCCAGTACTTC	CSVAGGKGETQYF
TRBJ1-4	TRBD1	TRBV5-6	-	TGTGCCAGCAGCTGGGGCCCCGGGACAGTTAATGAAAAACTGTTTTTT	CASSWGPGTVNEKLFF
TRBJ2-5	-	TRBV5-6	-	TGTGCCAGCAGCTTGATTGGGGGGGCTCGGGTAGAGACCCAGTACTTC	CASSLIGGARVETQYF
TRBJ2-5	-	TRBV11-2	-	TGTGCCAGCAGCTTATCGAGGGACGAGACCCAGTACTTC	CASSLSRDETQYF
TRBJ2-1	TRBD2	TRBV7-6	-	TGTGCCAGCAGCTTAGCGCTTCGGGGGGCCTACAATGAGCAGTTCTTC	CASSLALRGAYNEQFF
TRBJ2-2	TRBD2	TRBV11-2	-	TGTGCCAGCTCCCCGGGGACTAGAAGCACCGGGGAGCTGTTTTTT	CASSPGTRSTGELFF
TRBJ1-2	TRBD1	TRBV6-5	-	TGTGCCAGCAGAACGGACAGGTGGGGCTACACCTTC	CASRTDRWGYTF
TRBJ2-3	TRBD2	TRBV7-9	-	TGTGCCAGCAGCTTAGCCATAGCGGGGTACACAGATACGCAGTATTTT	CASSLAIAGYTDTQYF
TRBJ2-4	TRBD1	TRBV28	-	TGTGCCAGCACCCCGGGACAGGGTTCCAAAAACATTCAGTACTTC	CASTPGQGSKNIQYF
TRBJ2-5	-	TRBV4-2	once	TGTGCCAGCAGCCAAGGTATTGGGGGGGCAGGCGAGACCCAGTACTTC	CASSQGIGGAGETQYF
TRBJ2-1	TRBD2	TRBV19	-	TGTGCCAGTAGTACCGGGGGGGTAAGCGGTAGTGAGCAGTTCTTC	CASSTGGVSGSEQFF
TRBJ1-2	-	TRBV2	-	TGTGCCAGCAGTCCGGCCAGGGCCCTAAACTATGGCTACACCTTC	CASSPARALNYGYTF
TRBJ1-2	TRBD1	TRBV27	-	TGTGCCAGCGGCCGCGCCGGGACAGGGTATACTAACTATGGCTACACCTTC	CASGRAGTGYTNYGYTF
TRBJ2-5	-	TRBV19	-	TGTGCCAGTAGTACGGGGCGGCCCCAAGAGACCCAGTACTTC	CASSTGRPQETQYF
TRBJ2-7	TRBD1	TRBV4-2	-	TGTGCCAGCAGCCAAGATCCACAGGGGGTCCTGTACTTC	CASSQDPQGVLYF
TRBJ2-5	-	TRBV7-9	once	TGTGCCAGCAGCTCAATCCAAGAGACCCAGTACTTC	CASSSIQETQYF
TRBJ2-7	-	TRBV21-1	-	TGTGTCGGGGACGGACCCTACGAGCAGTACTTC	CVGDGPYEQYF
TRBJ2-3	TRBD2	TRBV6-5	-	TGTGCCACCAAAACCGGGACTAGCTATACGCAGTATTTT	CATKTGTSYTQYF
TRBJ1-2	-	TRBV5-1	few	TGCGCCAGCAGCTTGCTGTCAGCCCTCCAGATCTACACCTTC	CASSLLSALQIYTF
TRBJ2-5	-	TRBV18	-	TGTGCCAGCTCCAGGATAGGTTATGAGACCCAGTACTTC	CASSRIGYETQYF
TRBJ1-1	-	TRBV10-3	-	TGTGCCATCAGTGAGTCGCGAGGGACAATCACTGAAGCTTTCTTT	CAISESRGTITEAFF
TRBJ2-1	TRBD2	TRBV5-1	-	TGCGCCAGCAGCTTGGCCCGTACTAGCGGGGGGGCCACGCCCCTGGGGAATGAGCAGTTCTTC	CASSLARTSGGATPLGNEQFF
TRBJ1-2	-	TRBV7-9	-	TGTGCCAGCAGCTTATTGTCCTATGGCTACACCTTC	CASSLLSYGYTF
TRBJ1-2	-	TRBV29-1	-	TGCAGCGTTGTTTGGTACGACGGCTACACCTTC	CSVVWYDGYTF
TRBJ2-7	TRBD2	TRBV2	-	TGTGCCAGCAGTGAAATTAGGGTTCGAAGCGGGGGGGCCGGGTACGAGCAGTACTTC	CASSEIRVRSGGAGYEQYF
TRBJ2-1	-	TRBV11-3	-	TGTGCCAGCACCACACCAGGGGTGTACAATGAGCAGTTCTTC	CASTTPGVYNEQFF